These 8 T cell receptor beta chains were sequenced from one sample in a study of T-cell memory formation after mild COVID-19. TCRdb processed the 5' RACE reads anew with MiXCR; each CDR3 protein has one entry. There are approximately 560,000 distinct CDR3 sequences in the sample; 17% occur only once, and roughly 8.2% lies in the top ten. The sample consisted of PBMCs or a T cell subset sorted from them (not recorded which). These receptors were collected from an adult woman who had mild COVID-19 (a few samples of this study predate the infection). Cell type and time point are not known.

This clonotype was detected many times. This CDR3 is CASSQVMGLVGYEQYF. CDR3 bases: TGTGCCAGCAGCCAAGTGATGGGCTTGGTGGGCTACGAGCAGTACTTC. The chain uses TRBV3-1 and TRBJ2-7; D is undetermined. Germline CDR1 LGHDT, CDR2 YNNKEL (reference sequence). This CDR3 spans 16 amino acids. V dropped 1 base and J dropped 3 bases, with 16 bases sitting between them.

This sequence joins TRBV30 and TRBJ1-6; no firm D call. V dropped 0 bases and J dropped 6 bases, with 6 bases sitting between them. CDR3 size: 13 residues. Germline CDR1 and CDR2: GTSNPN and SVGIG (reference sequence). CDR3 nucleotide sequence: TGTGCCTGGAGTGTACTGGGTAATTCACCCCTCCACTTT. Residues: CAWSVLGNSPLHF.

This clonotype was found a few times. The chain joins TRBV4-2 to TRBJ1-3; D perhaps matches TRBD1 (5 bases). Trimming took off 0 bases at V and 2 bases at J, with 11 bases between the two ends. Germline CDR1 is LGHNA and CDR2 is YNFKEQ. The CDR3 extends over 16 amino acids. CDR3 loop: CASSQDQGGAGNTIYF. As DNA, the CDR3 is TGTGCCAGCAGCCAAGATCAGGGAGGCGCTGGAAACACCATATATTTT.

V usage is TRBV30 and J usage is TRBJ2-7; 7 nucleotides line up with TRBD2. V shed 3 bases and J 6 bases; nucleotides not matched to a gene: 11. The CDR3 is made up of 14 amino acids. CDR1 and CDR2 (germline): GTSNPN, SVGIG (reference sequence). For the CDR3, the DNA is TGTGCCTGGAGCATCTGGAGCGGGGTTGGCGAGCAGTACTTC. Encoded protein: CAWSIWSGVGEQYF.

In its sample, this clonotype was seen a few times. The rearrangement joins TRBV10-3 to TRBJ2-3, with 7 bases fitting TRBD1. CDR1 and CDR2 from the germline V gene are ENHRY and SYGVKD. Trimming took 6 bases from V and 4 from J; bases not matched to a gene: 10. This CDR3 has 15 residues. The CDR3 DNA reads as TGTGCCATCAGGCCTGACAGGGAAGGAGCAGATACGCAGTATTTT. Translation gives CAIRPDREGADTQYF.

This clonotype was recorded a few times. The rearrangement joins TRBV7-3 to TRBJ2-1, with D maybe TRBD1 (6 bases). From germline, CDR1 is SGHTA and CDR2 FQGTGA. V was trimmed by 5 bases and J by 5 bases, leaving 13 bases between them. This CDR3 has 14 amino acids. Written as DNA, the CDR3 is TGTGCCAGCAGCCCATTTACAGGGCACAATGAGCAGTTCTTC. Translation: CASSPFTGHNEQFF.

The chain joins TRBV7-3 to TRBJ2-1; 7 bases are a match to TRBD1. CDR3 length: 13 amino acids. In germline, CDR1 is SGHTA, CDR2 FQGTGA. V was pared by 5 bases and J by 6 bases, with 4 bases of the junction left unmatched. The CDR3 nucleotides read TGTGCCAGCAGCGCCGACAGGGTCAATGAGCAGTTCTTC. Residues: CASSADRVNEQFF.

This clonotype came up a few times. The chain couples TRBV20-1 to TRBJ2-1; 8 nucleotides agree with TRBD2. Germline V gives CDR1 DFQATT, CDR2 SNEGSKA (reference sequence). There are 16 residues in the CDR3. Unmatched junction bases numbered 11, after V lost 0 bases and J lost 7 bases. CDR3 sequence reads: CSARDWGAGVMNEQFF. The CDR3 nucleotides are TGCAGTGCTAGAGATTGGGGAGCGGGAGTCATGAATGAGCAGTTCTTC.